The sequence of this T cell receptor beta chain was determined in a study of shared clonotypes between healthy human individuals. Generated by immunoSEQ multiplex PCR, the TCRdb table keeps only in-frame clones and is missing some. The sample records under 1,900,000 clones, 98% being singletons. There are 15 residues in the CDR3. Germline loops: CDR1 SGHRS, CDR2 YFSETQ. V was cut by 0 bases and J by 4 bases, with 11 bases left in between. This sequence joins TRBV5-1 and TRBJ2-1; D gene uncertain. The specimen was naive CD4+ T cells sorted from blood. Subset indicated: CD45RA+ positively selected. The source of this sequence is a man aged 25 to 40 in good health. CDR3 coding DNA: TGCGCCAGCAGCTTGGTTGCCAGCTTATACAATGAGCAGTTCTTC. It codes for CASSLVASLYNEQFF.